This paragraph covers one T cell receptor (beta chain) sequence. Its antigen remains unidentified. This specimen includes other DNA sequences encoding the same CDR3. The sample originates from a study of OX40 agonist ivuxolimab in advanced cancers. The wider study: Treatment received earlier with anti-PD-1, anti-PD-L1 or anti-CTLA-4 agents was allowed, and 40% had some. Study results and caveats: On average, a greater number of expanded clones characterised CD8+ T cells relative to CD4+.

The V and J ends lost 0 bases and 0 bases respectively, with 3 bases between them. CDR3 length equals 13 residues. Germline V gives CDR1 KGHSH, CDR2 LQKENI. Only in-frame clones appear in the TCRdb table, and some are missing; sequencing was by immunoSEQ multiplex PCR. The profile shows some 100,000 clones, 90% of them singletons. This TCR was recovered from an adult with an advanced solid tumor such as melanoma, head and neck, liver or kidney cancer. The rearrangement uses TRBV18 and TRBJ2-7, with no clear D. The sequencing here drew on CD4+ or CD8+ T cells sorted from blood, taken in a trial of the OX40 agonist ivuxolimab. Here the CDR3 reads CASSPPSSYEQYF. The DNA for the CDR3 is TGTGCCAGCTCACCACCGAGCTCCTACGAGCAGTACTTC.